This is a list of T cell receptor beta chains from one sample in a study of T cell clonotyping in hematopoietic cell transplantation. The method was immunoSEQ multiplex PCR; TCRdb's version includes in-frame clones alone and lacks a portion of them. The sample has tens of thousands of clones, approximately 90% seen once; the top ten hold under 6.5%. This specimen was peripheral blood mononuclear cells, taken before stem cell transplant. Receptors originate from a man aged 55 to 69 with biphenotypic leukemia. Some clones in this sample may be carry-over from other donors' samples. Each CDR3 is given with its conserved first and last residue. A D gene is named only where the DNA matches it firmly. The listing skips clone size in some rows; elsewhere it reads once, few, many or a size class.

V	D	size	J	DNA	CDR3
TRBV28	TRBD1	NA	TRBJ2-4	TGTGCCAGCAGTTTAGGGGACAGGGCGGCCAAAAACATTCAGTACTTC	CASSLGDRAAKNIQYF
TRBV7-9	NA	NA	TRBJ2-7	TGTGCCAGCAGCGCGACGGGACAAGCGTTCTACGAGCAGTACTTC	CASSATGQAFYEQYF
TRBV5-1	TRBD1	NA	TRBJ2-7	TGCGCCAGCAGCTCGGACCGGGACAGGGTCTACGAGCAGTACTTC	CASSSDRDRVYEQYF
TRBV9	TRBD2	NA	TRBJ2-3	TGTGCCAGCAGCCCTAGCGGGGCGGGAGATACGCAGTATTTT	CASSPSGAGDTQYF
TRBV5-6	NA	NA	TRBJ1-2	TGTGCCAGCAGGGGGCAGGGGAAGATCTACTATGGCTACACCTTC	CASRGQGKIYYGYTF
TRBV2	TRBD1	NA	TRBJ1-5	TGTGCCAGCAGTCCTAGGACAGGGCTTAATCAGCCCCAGCATTTT	CASSPRTGLNQPQHF
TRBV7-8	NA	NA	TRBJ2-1	TGTGCCAGCAGCTTAGAAGGGGCTACCCGTCAGGAGCAGTTCTTC	CASSLEGATRQEQFF
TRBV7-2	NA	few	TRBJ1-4	TGTGCCAGCAGCTTAGTGACGGAAGGAAAACTGTTTTTT	CASSLVTEGKLFF
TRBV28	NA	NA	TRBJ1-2	TGTGCCAGCAGTCCCCCAAAGGTTGCCTATGGCTACACCTTC	CASSPPKVAYGYTF
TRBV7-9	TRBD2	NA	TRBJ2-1	TGTGCCAGCAGCTTAGGGGGACTAGTTACCTACAATGAGCAGTTCTTC	CASSLGGLVTYNEQFF
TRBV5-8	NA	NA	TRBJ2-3	TGTGCCAGCAGCTTGGATCTAGCAGCGGATACGCAGTATTTT	CASSLDLAADTQYF
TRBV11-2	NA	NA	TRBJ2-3	TGTGCCAGCAGCTTAAACCGGGATACGCAGTATTTT	CASSLNRDTQYF
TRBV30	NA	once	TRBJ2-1	TGTGCCTGGAGTGTAGGGTGGTCCTACAATGAGCAGTTCTTC	CAWSVGWSYNEQFF
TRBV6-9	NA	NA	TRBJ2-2	TGCGCCCCCCGGCGGAGCAACACCGGGGAGCTGTTTTTT	CAPRRSNTGELFF
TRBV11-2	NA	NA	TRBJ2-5	TGTGCCAGCAGCGCATCAACAGGAGAGACCCAGTACTTC	CASSASTGETQYF
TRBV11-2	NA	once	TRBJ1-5	TGTGCCAGCAGCTTTGGCAGGGAAGGTCAGCCCCAGCATTTT	CASSFGREGQPQHF
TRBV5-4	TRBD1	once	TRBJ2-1	TGTGCCAGCAGCTCCGGGACAGGGAACAATGAGCAGTTCTTC	CASSSGTGNNEQFF
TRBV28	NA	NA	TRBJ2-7	TGTGCCAGCAGTGGCCGGACTTGGGAGCAGTACTTC	CASSGRTWEQYF